The source of this TCR beta chain is a study of identical twins. On this clonotype itself: As yet, its antigen is unknown.

TCRdb reprocessed the 5' RACE reads with MiXCR, giving one entry per CDR3 protein. The sample has 450,000 or so distinct CDR3 sequences, 12% to 15% seen once. Study conclusions and caveats: Part of the zero-insertion signal could reflect confounding by invariant MAIT and iNKT cells.

Germline CDR1 SNHLY, CDR2 FYNNEI. With 6 bases removed from V and 3 bases from J, the gap between germline ends came to 15 bases. The CDR3 covers 15 residues. These same records also appear under a second study, on yellow fever vaccine responses in identical twins.

The clonotype comes from a woman aged 18-35 years in good health. The chain carries TRBV2 and TRBJ1-5; D possibly corresponds to TRBD1 (5 bases). The sequencing input was CD4+ T cells sorted from blood. CDR3 amino acids: CASSLEGAANQPQHF. CDR3 bases: TGTGCCAGCAGCCTCGAAGGGGCGGCCAATCAGCCCCAGCATTTT.